Presented here are 17 T cell receptor beta chains from one specimen sequenced in a study of T cell repertoires in cytomegalovirus infection. No antigens are known for them. TCRdb analysed the reads with MiXCR anew, one entry per CDR3 protein. Counted here are 900,000 to 950,000 distinct CDR3 sequences, 30% to 40% occurring once; the ten biggest clones make up 13%. This sample comprised cultured CD8+ T cells from PBMCs, obtained from culture after CMV antigen stimulation. Receptors originate from a human donor in good health (CMV status not recorded). Some clones in this sample may be carry-over from other donors' samples.

This clonotype was observed a handful of times. This rearrangement joins TRBV18 to TRBJ2-1, with TRBD2 identical over 10 bases. This CDR3 is 19 amino acids long. V was clipped by 1 base and J by 6 bases; unmatched bases: 15. The V gene's germline CDR1 is KGHSH and CDR2 LQKENI. The DNA for the CDR3 is TGTGCCAGCTCACCACGGCTAGCGGGGGTCCCAACGTCAGTCAATGAGCAGTTCTTC. Amino acid sequence: CASSPRLAGVPTSVNEQFF.

In regard to this clonotype: A much larger clone lies a single base off, so this may be a read error. The chain carries TRBV7-2 and TRBJ2-7; 7 bases align to TRBD1. CDR3 size: 15 residues. Per germline, CDR1 SGHTA and CDR2 FQGNSA. V trimming: 6 bases; J trimming: 2 bases; junction bases outside the gene matches: 10. CDR3 bases: TGTACCAGCAGTTCAACAGGGGACAGCCCCTACGAGCAGTACTTC. It encodes CTSSSTGDSPYEQYF.

This clonotype was counted between two and nine times. The chain couples TRBV7-2 to TRBJ2-1; D call uncertain. The length of the CDR3 is 11 residues. Germline V lookup: CDR1 SGHTA, CDR2 FQGNSA. V was trimmed by 4 bases and J by 14 bases, leaving 12 bases between them. CDR3: CASSYGPRKFF. The CDR3 DNA reads TGTGCCAGCAGCTACGGACCAAGGAAGTTCTTC.

This clonotype was seen ten or more times. The rearrangement uses TRBV7-2 and TRBJ2-3, with D tentatively TRBD1 (6 bases). V dropped 4 bases and J dropped 6 bases, with 17 bases sitting between them. Germline CDR1 is SGHTA and CDR2 is FQGNSA. The CDR3 sequence is 15 residues long. The CDR3 sequence is CASSYIGGDWDTQYF. The CDR3 DNA follows: TGTGCCAGCAGCTATATAGGGGGAGACTGGGATACGCAGTATTTT.

This clonotype was counted a few times. The chain has TRBV5-4 and TRBJ2-7, with TRBD2 matching 10 bases. Per germline, CDR1 SGHNT and CDR2 YYREEE (reference sequence). The CDR3 runs to 15 residues. V lost 3 bases to trimming and J lost 5 bases; unmatched junction nucleotides: 8. The chain's CDR3 is CASSSAGTSVHEQYV. The CDR3 coding sequence is TGTGCCAGCAGCTCCGCCGGGACTAGCGTTCACGAGCAGTACGTC.

As for this clonotype: The junction departs from the called germline gene at one end, perhaps through a read error. V usage is TRBV12-3 or TRBV12-4 and J usage is TRBJ1-2; D gene unclear. There are 13 residues in the CDR3. CDR3 bases: TGTGCCAGCAGTTTTGGTGTGGGCTATAGCTACACCTTC. Amino acid sequence: CASSFGVGYSYTF.

This rearrangement joins TRBV7-2 to TRBJ2-1; possibly TRBD1 or TRBD2 for D (5 bases each). Germline CDR1 is SGHTA and CDR2 is FQGNSA. The V end was cut by 5 bases, the J end by 5 bases, with 19 bases between. This CDR3 has 16 residues. The CDR3 nucleotides read TGTGCCAGCAGCCCGAGTGTATACGGGACCAACAATGAGCAGTTCTTC. Translation: CASSPSVYGTNNEQFF.

This rearrangement joins TRBV2 to TRBJ1-6; perhaps TRBD1 as D (5 bases). This CDR3 has 18 amino acids. Germline V gene sequence: CDR1 SNHLY, CDR2 FYNNEI. Trimming cost V 2 bases and J 1 base, with 15 bases left between them. The CDR3 is CASSELGPGGSYNSPLHF. DNA of the CDR3: TGTGCCAGCAGTGAATTGGGTCCTGGGGGTTCCTATAATTCACCCCTCCACTTT. Variable domain in full (rest from reference TRBV2 and TRBJ1-6): EPEVTQTPSHQVTQMGQEVILRCVPISNHLYFYWYRQILGQKVEFLVSFYNNEISEKSEIFDDQFSVERPDGSNFTLKIRSTKLEDSAMYFCASSELGPGGSYNSPLHFGNGTRLTVT.

This chain joins TRBV28 and TRBJ2-7, with D perhaps TRBD1 or TRBD2 (7 bases each). Between the trimmed V and J ends, which lost 6 bases and 3 bases, there was a span of 15 bases. CDR3 length: 14 residues. Germline-derived CDR1 and CDR2 are MDHEN and SYDVKM. CDR3 coding DNA: TGTGCCAGCAGGTCAGCGGGACAGAGCTACGAGCAGTACGTC. Translating gives CASRSAGQSYEQYV.

This chain links TRBV12-3 or TRBV12-4 with TRBJ1-5, with TRBD1 identical over 11 bases. The CDR3 extends over 16 amino acids. J was trimmed by 0 bases and V by 7 bases; bases with no gene match: 5. CDR3 sequence: CASKFGTGGSNQPQHF. For the CDR3, the DNA is TGTGCCAGCAAATTCGGGACAGGGGGTAGCAATCAGCCCCAGCATTTT.

J is TRBJ2-2 and V is TRBV20-1; TRBD1 aligns across 8 bases. The ends lost 5 bases at V and 5 bases at J; junction bases unmatched: 7. The germline V gene has CDR1 DFQATT and CDR2 SNEGSKA (reference sequence). The CDR3 totals 14 residues. The CDR3 nucleotides read TGCAGTGCTTCCTGGACAGGGCAGACCGGGGAGCTGTTTTTT. It specifies CSASWTGQTGELFF.

This rearrangement joins TRBV15 to TRBJ2-7; 8 bases are shared with TRBD1. This CDR3 contains 13 residues. Germline V CDR1 and CDR2: LNHNV, YYDKDF (reference sequence). After removal of 8 bases from V and 6 bases from J, the junction contained 9 bases not matched to a gene. In nucleotides, the CDR3 is TGTGCCACCCGAAAAGGACAGGGTACCGAGCAGTACTTC. It translates to CATRKGQGTEQYF.

This clonotype was seen at least ten times. This chain connects TRBV6-5 to TRBJ2-1; D is possibly TRBD1 (5 bases). The CDR3 covers 16 residues. Germline assignment: CDR1 MNHEY and CDR2 SVGAGI. The V end was cut by 0 bases, the J end by 7 bases, with 16 bases between. CDR3 in amino acids: CASSYSIFGRANEQFF. In DNA, the CDR3 is TGTGCCAGCAGTTACTCTATCTTCGGCAGGGCGAATGAGCAGTTCTTC.

This clonotype was counted a single time. A much larger clone sits a single nucleotide away, making a read error possible. The rearrangement links TRBV7-6 to TRBJ1-1, with a possible D match to TRBD1 (6 bases). V was trimmed by 10 bases and J by 10 bases, leaving 22 bases between them. The germline V gene has CDR1 SGHVS and CDR2 FNYEAQ. The CDR3 has 13 amino acids. The CDR3 coding sequence is TGTGCCAACTCCAAGGGACAAGAGGCAGGAGCTTTCTTT. Its translation: CANSKGQEAGAFF. Supplemented by reference TRBV7-6 and TRBJ1-1, the full variable domain reads GAGVSQSPRYKVTKRGQDVALRCDPISGHVSLYWYRQALGQGPEFLTYFNYEAQQDKSGLPNDRFSAERPEGSISTLTIQRTEQRDSAMYRCANSKGQEAGAFFGQGTRLTVV.

The chain's CDR3 is CASSFWTGHGYTF. CDR3 nucleotides: TGTGCCAGCAGCTTCTGGACAGGGCATGGCTACACCTTC. This sequence joins TRBV7-9 and TRBJ1-2, with 8 positions matching TRBD1. The V gene's germline CDR1 is SEHNR and CDR2 FQNEAQ (reference sequence). Losses at the gene ends were 3 bases for V and 6 bases for J; bases not matched to a gene: 3. This CDR3 has 13 residues.

The chain links TRBV7-6 to TRBJ2-1; a weak D match, TRBD2 (7 bases). The CDR3 contains 15 residues. Germline V gene lookup returns CDR1 SGHVS and CDR2 FNYEAQ. V was pared by 6 bases and J by 6 bases, with 18 bases between. Here the CDR3 DNA reads TGTGCCAGCAGATCTAGAGGGGGGGCGGGCAATGAGCAGTTCTTC. Translating gives CASRSRGGAGNEQFF.

This clonotype showed up just a few times. J is TRBJ1-1 and V is TRBV6-1, with D uncertain. Trimming took off 0 bases at V and 1 base at J, with 6 bases between the two ends. This CDR3 contains 14 residues. The germline gives CDR1 MNHNS, CDR2 SASEGT. This chain's CDR3 is CASSEATANTEAFF. CDR3 coding DNA: TGTGCCAGCAGTGAAGCGACGGCGAACACTGAAGCTTTCTTT.